This T cell receptor beta chain was identified during a study of blood T cell repertoires in COVID-19. About the research overall: Researchers got acute and convalescent COVID-19 samples from the United States, Italy and Spain. From T cells, B-cell-depleted T cells, or PBMCs came the material, which was cDNA or gDNA.

Source study methods: Amplification with reference gene primers provided the estimates of nucleated cell counts. Some clones are missing from TCRdb's copy, which holds only in-frame ones; the method was immunoSEQ multiplex PCR. The V and J calls and clone size come from that table; D and trimming were worked out from the DNA. The data contain 150,000 to 200,000 clones, roughly 80% of them singletons. Those enrolled in Seattle joined during active infection and were followed longitudinally afterward. The clonotype originates from a woman aged 40 to 49 with COVID-19, enrolled during active disease. The sequenced sample was peripheral blood.

The CDR3 region is CASSLSARSLYEQYF. CDR3 DNA: TGCGCCAGCAGCTTGAGCGCCCGCTCCCTCTACGAGCAGTACTTC. The rearrangement joins TRBV5-1 to TRBJ2-7; D ambiguous. Trimming pared 1 base from V and 3 bases from J, leaving 14 bases between. The CDR3 loop spans 15 amino acids. Germline V gene data show CDR1 as SGHRS and CDR2 as YFSETQ.